The clone carrying this T cell receptor (beta chain) was recorded once. Losses at the gene ends were 0 bases for V and 5 bases for J; bases not matched to a gene: 8. In germline, CDR1 is SGHRS, CDR2 YFSETQ. This CDR3 is built from 17 residues. The table came from immunoSEQ multiplex PCR; TCRdb's copy has only in-frame clones and leaves some out. The sample consists of about 83,000 clones, approximately 90% of them appearing once. The data were taken from a study of technical replicates of blood from four donors. This chain joins TRBV5-1 and TRBJ2-5; 12 bases are a match to TRBD1. The receptor was isolated from a human donor in good health. The specimen sequenced was T cells isolated from PBMCs. DNA of the CDR3: TGCGCCAGCAGCTTGGTAGGGACAGGGGGCTTTCGGGAGACCCAGTACTTC. It is translated as CASSLVGTGGFRETQYF.